The 27 T cell receptor beta chains below were found in one sample sequenced in a study of blood T cells in healthy people across ages. The authors ran a second PCR of roughly 6 to 11 cycles using a sample-barcoded 5' primer and a J-beta primer mix. MiXCR, run by TCRdb on the 5' RACE reads, gives a single entry per CDR3 protein. The top ten clones hold around 20% of a sample with 600,000 to 1,000,000 distinct CDR3 sequences, roughly 60% of them seen once. Sequencing used blood. The receptors come from a man aged 25-45 years in good health.

The sample holds a few counts of this clonotype. The gene calls are TRBV20-1 and TRBJ2-1; possible D gene TRBD2, 6 bases. Germline CDR1 reads DFQATT; CDR2 reads SNEGSKA (reference sequence). Trimming removed 7 bases at V and 0 bases at J, with 25 bases between. This CDR3 is built from 18 residues. CDR3: CSVPKGWSSDRSYNEQFF. The CDR3 nucleotides are TGCAGTGTTCCGAAGGGTTGGTCTAGCGACCGCTCCTACAATGAGCAGTTCTTC.

This clonotype was detected only a few times. The rearrangement links TRBV2 to TRBJ2-7; 7 bases line up with TRBD1. The CDR3 has 12 amino acids. From germline, CDR1 is SNHLY and CDR2 FYNNEI. Losses at the gene ends were 4 bases for V and 7 bases for J; bases not matched to a gene: 4. Here the CDR3 DNA reads TGTGCCAGCAGTGGGGACAGCTGGGAGCAGTACTTC. This encodes CASSGDSWEQYF. Variable domain in full (rest from reference TRBV2 and TRBJ2-7): EPEVTQTPSHQVTQMGQEVILRCVPISNHLYFYWYRQILGQKVEFLVSFYNNEISEKSEIFDDQFSVERPDGSNFTLKIRSTKLEDSAMYFCASSGDSWEQYFGPGTRLTVT.

The genes are TRBV9 and TRBJ2-3; maybe TRBD2 (6 bases). V was pared by 3 bases and J by 4 bases, with 9 bases between. CDR1 is SGDLS and CDR2 is YYNGEE in the germline V gene. This CDR3 is built from 13 residues. CDR3 bases: TGTGCCAGCAGCGCGGGACTGTCAGATACGCAGTATTTT. Translation gives CASSAGLSDTQYF.

This rearrangement joins TRBV20-1 to TRBJ2-1; TRBD2 might be the D (6 bases). The germline gives CDR1 DFQATT, CDR2 SNEGSKA (reference sequence). The CDR3 sequence is 13 residues long. V lost 8 bases and J 15 bases, leaving 26 bases between the germline ends. CDR3 protein: CSIQRLAGPGWFF. CDR3 DNA: TGCAGTATTCAACGGTTGGCGGGGCCCGGGTGGTTCTTC.

This chain connects TRBV10-3 to TRBJ2-3; tentative D call: TRBD2 (6 bases). V shed 6 bases and J shed 2 bases, with 15 bases lying between them. In germline, CDR1 is ENHRY, CDR2 SYGVKD. This CDR3 is 15 amino acids long. The CDR3 here is CAIRSNRGATDTQYF. Written as DNA, the CDR3 is TGTGCCATCAGATCAAACCGCGGGGCCACAGATACGCAGTATTTT.

This clonotype was observed a handful of times. The chain is built from TRBV7-2 and TRBJ2-5, with D perhaps matching TRBD1 (5 bases). Trimming took off 2 bases at V and 5 bases at J, with 9 bases between the two ends. CDR3 length: 13 residues. Looked up from germline, CDR1 is SGHTA and CDR2 is FQGNSA. The DNA for the CDR3 is TGTGCCAGCAGCTTAAACAGGATGGAGACCCAGTACTTC. Its translation: CASSLNRMETQYF.

V gene TRBV28 combines with J gene TRBJ1-2; D is possibly TRBD1 (5 bases). This CDR3 comprises 14 residues. The V gene lost 7 bases and the J gene lost 2 bases, with 14 bases spanning the gap. From germline, CDR1 is MDHEN and CDR2 SYDVKM. In DNA, the CDR3 is TGTGCCAGCACCCGAGGTCGACAGAACTATGGCTACACCTTC. Residues: CASTRGRQNYGYTF.

V usage is TRBV7-2 and J usage is TRBJ2-7; TRBD2 matches 7 bases. CDR3 length: 17 amino acids. Germline values: CDR1 SGHTA, CDR2 FQGNSA. The junction had 16 bases not matched to a gene; V was cut back by 5 bases and J by 3 bases. CDR3 sequence: CASSHSLAGDKHYEQYF. In DNA, the CDR3 is TGTGCCAGCAGCCATAGCCTTGCGGGGGATAAACACTACGAGCAGTACTTC. The whole variable domain, remainder taken from reference TRBV7-2 and TRBJ2-7, is GAGVSQSPSNKVTEKGKDVELRCDPISGHTALYWYRQSLGQGLEFLIYFQGNSAPDKSGLPSDRFSAERTGGSVSTLTIQRTQQEDSAVYLCASSHSLAGDKHYEQYFGPGTRLTVT.

This clonotype appeared a single time. This sequence joins TRBV20-1 and TRBJ1-2; D is ambiguous. CDR1 is DFQATT and CDR2 is SNEGSKA in the germline V gene (reference sequence). The CDR3 spans 12 residues. CDR3 sequence (DNA): TGCAATTTTATGATGCCGGGGAACGGCTACACCTTC. Protein sequence: CNFMMPGNGYTF.

The genes are TRBV7-9 and TRBJ2-1, with 8 bases fitting TRBD2. CDR3 length: 17 amino acids. Losses at the gene ends were 2 bases for V and 6 bases for J; bases not matched to a gene: 12. CDR1 SEHNR and CDR2 FQNEAQ come from the germline V gene (reference sequence). The CDR3 region has the DNA TGTGCCAGCAGCTTAAATAGGGGACTAGGCATAGGCAATGAGCAGTTCTTC. This sequence encodes CASSLNRGLGIGNEQFF.

V and J are TRBV7-9 and TRBJ2-3; D may be TRBD2 (6 bases). Trimming stripped 4 bases from V and 2 bases from J, with 16 bases between. CDR3 length equals 16 residues. Looked up from germline, CDR1 is SEHNR and CDR2 is FQNEAQ (reference sequence). CDR3 in amino acids: CASSSSFSGLTDTQYF. The CDR3 region has the DNA TGTGCCAGCAGCTCCTCCTTTAGCGGACTCACAGATACGCAGTATTTT.

V and J are TRBV12-3 or TRBV12-4 and TRBJ2-1; 13 bases agree with TRBD2. The CDR3 has 15 amino acids. V was clipped by 6 bases and J by 7 bases; unmatched bases: 6. The CDR3, as DNA: TGTGCCAGCAGACAGCGGACTAGCGGGGGAAATGAGCAGTTCTTC. This encodes CASRQRTSGGNEQFF.

V gene TRBV27 combines with J gene TRBJ2-2, with D unclear. In germline, CDR1 is MNHEY, CDR2 SMNVEV (reference sequence). Between the trimmed V and J ends, which lost 9 bases and 0 bases, there was a span of 11 bases. The CDR3 sequence is 14 residues long. The CDR3 sequence is CARTKRSNTGELFF. CDR3 sequence (DNA): TGTGCCAGGACAAAGCGATCGAACACCGGGGAGCTGTTTTTT.

The CDR3, as DNA: TGTGCCAGCAGTGAAGCTCCAGAAATAGGGATTCAGTACTTC. This translates into CASSEAPEIGIQYF. V and J are TRBV6-1 and TRBJ2-4; no reliable D call. The ends were cut back, 0 bases at V and 10 bases at J, with 13 bases in the middle. The CDR3 extends over 14 amino acids. Looked up from germline, CDR1 is MNHNS and CDR2 is SASEGT.

Concerning this clonotype itself: Given a much more abundant clone one base away, this may be a read error. The chain joins TRBV2 to TRBJ2-5; D is ambiguous. This CDR3 has 14 amino acids. Germline assignment: CDR1 SNHLY and CDR2 FYNNEI. Written as DNA, the CDR3 is TGTGCCGGCAGGTCCGGAGTGGGCCGAGAGACCCAGTACTTC. Translated, it gives CAGRSGVGRETQYF.

This chain links TRBV5-6 with TRBJ2-7; TRBD1 aligns across 9 bases. In germline, CDR1 is SGHDT, CDR2 YYEEEE. V dropped 2 bases and J dropped 3; count of bases not matched to a gene: 9. The CDR3 runs 16 residues. In nucleotides, the CDR3 is TGTGCCAGCAGCTTTTCATCCGGGACAGGGTTCTACGAGCAGTACTTC. Translated: CASSFSSGTGFYEQYF.

This clonotype was counted at least ten times. The rearrangement uses TRBV4-3 and TRBJ2-5, with 10 bases aligning to TRBD2. The CDR3 sequence is 17 residues long. Germline V gene data show CDR1 as LGHNA and CDR2 as YSLEER. V shed 0 bases, J shed 4 bases, and the junction held 8 bases outside the gene matches. As DNA, the CDR3 is TGCGCCAGCAGCCAAGACGGTCCAGCGGGAGGGCCAGAGACCCAGTACTTC. Translating gives CASSQDGPAGGPETQYF.

This clonotype was observed a few times. CDR3 sequence: CSVEERGNGGYTF. In DNA, the CDR3 is TGCAGCGTTGAAGAACGGGGCAATGGTGGCTACACCTTC. This chain joins TRBV29-1 and TRBJ1-2, with TRBD1 as a possible D gene (5 bases). The CDR3 loop spans 13 amino acids. Per germline, CDR1 SQVTM and CDR2 ANQGSEA. V lost 0 bases to trimming and J lost 7 bases, with 12 bases between them.

This clonotype was detected only a few times. V is TRBV7-9 and J is TRBJ2-1; the match to TRBD2 covers 9 bases. Germline lookup yields CDR1 SEHNR and CDR2 FQNEAQ (reference sequence). The CDR3 totals 15 residues. The ends lost 2 bases at V and 9 bases at J; junction bases unmatched: 8. CDR3 amino acids: CASSLRGTSPAEQFF. The CDR3 DNA sequence: TGTGCCAGCAGCTTAAGAGGGACTAGCCCTGCTGAGCAGTTCTTC.

This clonotype showed up just a few times. V is TRBV7-9 and J is TRBJ1-1; D is unresolved. Germline values: CDR1 SEHNR, CDR2 FQNEAQ (reference sequence). Trimming took off 5 bases at V and 1 base at J, with 2 bases between the two ends. The CDR3 is 11 amino acids. The DNA of the CDR3 is TGTGCCAGCAGCAAGAACACTGAAGCTTTCTTT. It is translated as CASSKNTEAFF. Variable domain in full (rest from reference TRBV7-9 and TRBJ1-1): DTGVSQNPRHKITKRGQNVTFRCDPISEHNRLYWYRQTLGQGPEFLTYFQNEAQLEKSRLLSDRFSAERPKGSFSTLEIQRTEQGDSAMYLCASSKNTEAFFGQGTRLTVV.

This chain's CDR3 is CSALQPPGRSYEQYF. CDR3 DNA: TGCAGTGCCCTACAACCCCCGGGTCGCTCCTACGAGCAGTACTTC. The J gene is TRBJ2-7, the V gene TRBV20-1; D remains ambiguous. Germline V gene sequence: CDR1 DFQATT, CDR2 SNEGSKA (reference sequence). V was trimmed by 6 bases and J by 0 bases, leaving 18 bases between them. The CDR3 covers 15 residues.

The chain uses TRBV4-3 and TRBJ2-5; D remains ambiguous. Germline V CDR1 and CDR2: LGHNA, YSLEER. This CDR3 has 15 amino acids. Trimming cost V 0 bases and J 3 bases, with 11 bases left between them. The CDR3 region has the DNA TGCGCCAGCAGCCAAGAAGGCAGGTGGGAAGAGACCCAGTACTTC. This translates into CASSQEGRWEETQYF.

This clonotype turned up a few times. The rearrangement joins TRBV12-3 or TRBV12-4 to TRBJ1-4; a possible D gene is TRBD1 (6 bases). Trimming removed 8 bases from V and 12 bases from J, with 19 bases in between. The CDR3 totals 13 residues. CDR3 region: CASQQGNMKELFF. The CDR3 nucleotides are TGTGCCAGCCAACAGGGTAATATGAAGGAACTGTTTTTT.

This sequence joins TRBV7-2 and TRBJ2-3, with 7 bases lining up with TRBD1. The CDR3 has 12 amino acids. The V gene end was trimmed by 6 bases and the J gene end by 4 bases; junction bases not matched to a gene: 1. Germline CDR1 SGHTA, CDR2 FQGNSA. The CDR3 region has the DNA TGTGCCAGCAGTACAGGGGCAGATACGCAGTATTTT. It encodes CASSTGADTQYF.

V is TRBV6-2 or TRBV6-3 and J is TRBJ2-1; the match to TRBD2 covers 7 bases. The CDR3 contains 16 residues. Germline lookup yields CDR1 MNHEY and CDR2 SVGEGT. V trimming: 7 bases; J trimming: 12 bases; junction bases outside the gene matches: 21. CDR3 amino acids: CASTLQTSNPPMGQFF. CDR3 bases: TGTGCCAGCACCCTCCAGACTAGCAACCCTCCCATGGGGCAGTTCTTC.

V gene TRBV9 combines with J gene TRBJ2-3; TRBD2 agrees at 12 bases. Germline V gene sequence: CDR1 SGDLS, CDR2 YYNGEE. CDR3 length: 15 residues. J gave up 6 bases and V 3 bases, and 5 bases lay outside the gene matches. The CDR3 loop reads CASSASGGATDTQYF. DNA for the CDR3: TGTGCCAGCAGCGCTAGCGGGGGGGCGACGGATACGCAGTATTTT.

This clonotype was picked up a small number of times. V is TRBV28 and J is TRBJ1-1, with D uncertain. CDR1 and CDR2 (germline): MDHEN, SYDVKM. The V gene lost 4 bases and the J gene lost 5 bases, with 17 bases spanning the gap. The CDR3 is made up of 15 amino acids. The CDR3 region has the DNA TGTGCCAGCAGTTCTCGGGGAGGCTATGGTACTGAAGCTTTCTTT. It is translated as CASSSRGGYGTEAFF. The full variable domain, rest sourced from reference TRBV28 and TRBJ1-1, is DVKVTQSSRYLVKRTGEKVFLECVQDMDHENMFWYRQDPGLGLRLIYFSYDVKMKEKGDIPEGYSVSREKKERFSLILESASTNQTSMYLCASSSRGGYGTEAFFGQGTRLTVV.